The 26 T cell receptor beta chains below all came from one sample that was sequenced in a study of T cell responses to AZD1222 COVID-19 vaccine. The data were produced by immunoSEQ multiplex PCR, yet TCRdb's version contains in-frame clones alone and is incomplete. The profile shows 65,000 to 75,000 clones, 84% of them singletons. The specimen comprised peripheral blood, sampled on day 0 of AZD1222 vaccination. Every receptor here comes from an adult in good health.

The rearrangement joins TRBV21-1 to TRBJ1-5; the table's TRBD1 call for D was not verified on the DNA. TRBV21-1 is termed a pseudogene. The CDR3 contains 13 residues. In nucleotides, the CDR3 is TGTGCCAGCAGCAAACAGGGGGCTCAGCCCCAGCATTTT. This encodes CASSKQGAQPQHF.

In this sample, this clone turned up once. The chain combines TRBV6-2 or TRBV6-3 with TRBJ1-2; D is undetermined. The CDR3 runs 13 residues. Trimming removed 4 bases from V and 7 bases from J, with 13 bases in between. CDR1 is MNHEY and CDR2 is SVGEGT in the germline V gene. The CDR3 region is CASSFGNSGGYTF. Here the CDR3 DNA reads TGTGCCAGCAGTTTTGGGAACAGTGGTGGCTACACCTTC.

The CDR3 DNA reads as TGTGCCAGCAGCTTTAAAGGGGGGCACACTGAAGCTTTCTTT. It translates to CASSFKGGHTEAFF. The chain recombines TRBV3-1 (or the pseudogene TRBV3-2) with TRBJ1-1, with a tentative D call TRBD1 (6 bases). Trimming took off 5 bases at V and 3 bases at J, with 13 bases between the two ends. Germline CDR1 LGHDT, CDR2 YNNKEL (reference sequence). The CDR3 consists of 14 residues.

V usage is TRBV9 and J usage is TRBJ2-1; 7 bases agree with TRBD2. V was pared by 0 bases and J by 4 bases, with 10 bases of the junction left unmatched. Germline V gene sequence: CDR1 SGDLS, CDR2 YYNGEE. The CDR3 extends over 17 amino acids. CDR3 nucleotide sequence: TGTGCCAGCAGCGTAGAGCCTAGCGGAGGCGTTTACAATGAGCAGTTCTTC. This encodes CASSVEPSGGVYNEQFF.

J is TRBJ1-1 and V is TRBV18; tentatively, D is TRBD1 (5 bases). The ends were cut back, 3 bases at V and 1 base at J, with 9 bases in the middle. Germline V gene lookup returns CDR1 KGHSH and CDR2 LQKENI. The CDR3 has 14 amino acids. CDR3 amino acids: CASSPPGGNTEAFF. The DNA of the CDR3 is TGTGCCAGCTCACCTCCCGGGGGGAACACTGAAGCTTTCTTT.

The chain links TRBV5-1 to TRBJ1-1; tentative D call: TRBD1 (5 bases). V lost 3 bases and J 0 bases, leaving 15 bases between the germline ends. Germline CDR1 SGHRS, CDR2 YFSETQ. The CDR3 runs 16 residues. The CDR3: CASSWGQTAMNTEAFF. The CDR3 DNA reads as TGCGCCAGCAGCTGGGGCCAGACAGCTATGAACACTGAAGCTTTCTTT.

The chain uses TRBV19 and TRBJ1-5; TRBD1 matches 10 bases. Trimming cost V 10 bases and J 2 bases; bases outside gene matches: 14. Germline CDR1 reads LNHDA; CDR2 reads SQIVND (reference sequence). This CDR3 comprises 17 residues. DNA for the CDR3: TGTGCCACCCGGGACAGGGGCGGTGTGATAGGCAATCAGCCCCAGCATTTT. It specifies CATRDRGGVIGNQPQHF.

This chain uses TRBV7-9 with TRBJ1-2; TRBD1 matches at 9 bases. Germline CDR1 reads SEHNR; CDR2 reads FQNEAQ (reference sequence). V dropped 0 bases and J dropped 3; count of bases not matched to a gene: 5. CDR3 length: 16 amino acids. CDR3 region: CASSLAGQGIHYGYTF. In nucleotides, the CDR3 is TGTGCCAGCAGCTTAGCGGGACAGGGAATACACTATGGCTACACCTTC.

This clone showed up just once. The chain couples TRBV12-3 or TRBV12-4 to TRBJ1-1; perhaps TRBD1 as D (5 bases). V gave up 6 bases and J gave up 11 bases, with 16 bases separating them. The CDR3 consists of 12 residues. This CDR3 reads CASSLGTPGAFF. The CDR3 bases are TGTGCCAGCAGCCTAGGGACTCCCGGGGCTTTCTTT.

This clone ranks as hyperexpanded. The chain uses TRBV6-2 or TRBV6-3 and TRBJ1-1, with TRBD1 identical over 7 bases. The CDR3 consists of 15 residues. Losses at the gene ends were 4 bases for V and 4 bases for J; bases not matched to a gene: 9. Germline V gene sequence: CDR1 MNHEY, CDR2 SVGEGT. For the CDR3, the DNA is TGTGCCAGCAGTTGGTCGAAGGGGGCGATCACTGAAGCTTTCTTT. It is translated as CASSWSKGAITEAFF.

This chain connects TRBV3-1 (or the pseudogene TRBV3-2) to TRBJ2-3; TRBD1 might be the D (7 bases). With 4 bases removed from V and 3 bases from J, the gap between germline ends came to 11 bases. Germline values: CDR1 LGHDT, CDR2 YNNKEL (reference sequence). The CDR3 is 14 residues long. The CDR3 DNA reads TGTGCCAGCAGCCCTCAGGGGGGAACAGATACGCAGTATTTT. Protein product: CASSPQGGTDTQYF.

This clone was seen only a few times. The chain combines TRBV10-3 with TRBJ2-7; perhaps TRBD2 as D (5 bases). Trimming shortened V by 6 bases and J by 7 bases, and 19 bases separated the two germline ends. The CDR3 is 14 amino acids. From germline, CDR1 is ENHRY and CDR2 SYGVKD. In DNA form, the CDR3 reads TGTGCCATCAGGGGAGATTATAGCACATGGGAGCAGTACTTC. This sequence encodes CAIRGDYSTWEQYF.

The rearrangement links TRBV6-1 to TRBJ2-7, with 7 bases identical to TRBD1. CDR1 and CDR2 (germline): MNHNS, SASEGT. This CDR3 is 15 amino acids long. V gave up 3 bases and J gave up 2 bases; unmatched junction bases: 7. The CDR3 sequence is CASSEVGQKAYEQYF. CDR3 nucleotide sequence: TGTGCCAGCAGTGAGGTGGGACAGAAGGCCTACGAGCAGTACTTC.

This chain joins TRBV7-9 and TRBJ2-1; unclear D gene. The CDR3 spans 16 residues. V shed 5 bases and J shed 4 bases, with 18 bases lying between them. CDR1 and CDR2 from the germline V gene are SEHNR and FQNEAQ (reference sequence). The chain's CDR3 is CASSRNSFSDYNEQFF. CDR3 bases: TGTGCCAGCAGCCGAAACTCCTTCTCTGATTACAATGAGCAGTTCTTC.

The chain couples TRBV19 to TRBJ1-1, with 7 bases that match TRBD1. Germline V gene sequence: CDR1 LNHDA, CDR2 SQIVND (reference sequence). After removal of 4 bases from V and 5 bases from J, the junction contained 7 bases not matched to a gene. The CDR3 runs 14 residues. CDR3 protein: CASSSTGVGTEAFF. CDR3 sequence (DNA): TGTGCCAGTAGTAGTACAGGGGTGGGGACTGAAGCTTTCTTT.

The chain employs TRBV19 and TRBJ1-3; D not resolved. The CDR3 contains 14 residues. Deletions cut 7 bases from V and 0 bases from J, with 10 bases between. Germline V gene data show CDR1 as LNHDA and CDR2 as SQIVND (reference sequence). The CDR3 bases are TGTGCCAGTACCCCTGGGAGCTCTGGAAACACCATATATTTT. As protein: CASTPGSSGNTIYF.

The chain is built from TRBV30 and TRBJ2-4; 7 bases match TRBD2. The trim removed 3 bases at V and 9 bases at J, leaving 8 bases unmatched. The CDR3 length is 13 residues. Per the germline V gene, CDR1 is GTSNPN and CDR2 is SVGIG (reference sequence). The CDR3 loop is CAWSETGGGIQYF. CDR3 nucleotide sequence: TGTGCCTGGAGCGAGACGGGCGGGGGCATTCAGTACTTC.

V and J are TRBV5-1 and TRBJ2-1; 7 positions agree with TRBD2. Germline V gene sequence: CDR1 SGHRS, CDR2 YFSETQ. Trimming cost V 4 bases and J 4 bases; bases outside gene matches: 11. The CDR3 spans 16 residues. The CDR3 is CASSAGRGSGYNEQFF. Here the CDR3 DNA reads TGCGCCAGCAGCGCGGGCCGTGGTAGCGGGTACAATGAGCAGTTCTTC.

As regards this clone: This same CDR3 is encoded by further DNA sequences in the sample. The chain employs TRBV4-3 and TRBJ1-6, with 9 positions matching TRBD1. In germline, CDR1 is LGHNA, CDR2 YSLEER. V gave up 3 bases and J gave up 7 bases; unmatched junction bases: 4. This CDR3 is 15 amino acids long. The CDR3 sequence is CASSHPGTGNSPLHF. CDR3 sequence (DNA): TGCGCCAGCAGCCATCCCGGGACAGGGAATTCACCCCTCCACTTT.

V and J are TRBV27 and TRBJ2-7, with TRBD1 matching over 9 bases. J was trimmed by 1 base and V by 5 bases; bases with no gene match: 3. Germline lookup yields CDR1 MNHEY and CDR2 SMNVEV (reference sequence). CDR3 size: 14 residues. CDR3 coding DNA: TGTGCCAGCAGTATGGGGACAGGGTCCTACGAGCAGTACTTC. Protein product: CASSMGTGSYEQYF.

The V call is TRBV18, the J call TRBJ2-1, with D possibly matching TRBD1 (5 bases). This CDR3 has 12 residues. Germline CDR1 and CDR2: KGHSH and LQKENI. The V gene lost 6 bases and the J gene lost 8 bases, with 11 bases spanning the gap. CDR3 amino acids: CASSRQQDEQFF. CDR3 bases: TGTGCCAGCTCGCGGCAACAGGATGAGCAGTTCTTC.

This chain links TRBV7-3 with TRBJ2-3, with D perhaps matching TRBD1 or TRBD2 (5 bases each). The V end lost 0 bases, the J end lost 3 bases, and 7 bases lay between the germline ends. Looked up from germline, CDR1 is SGHTA and CDR2 is FQGTGA. CDR3 length: 14 amino acids. CDR3 residues: CASSLTGTTDTQYF. DNA for the CDR3: TGTGCCAGCAGCTTAACTGGGACGACAGATACGCAGTATTTT.

CDR3 in amino acids: CASSQLGQTIYEQYF. The CDR3 nucleotides are TGTGCCAGCAGCCAGCTGGGACAAACGATCTACGAGCAGTACTTC. The chain uses TRBV3-1 (or the pseudogene TRBV3-2) and TRBJ2-7, with D possibly TRBD1 on 6 matching bases. This CDR3 contains 15 residues. V was pared by 3 bases and J by 3 bases, with 15 bases between. CDR1 and CDR2 (germline): LGHDT, YNNKEL (reference sequence).

The chain joins TRBV10-2 to TRBJ2-1; 10 bases fit TRBD2. The ends lost 6 bases at V and 8 bases at J; junction bases unmatched: 10. CDR1 and CDR2 (germline): WSHSY, SAAADI. CDR3 length: 15 amino acids. CDR3 in amino acids: CASSSRASGSHEQFF. DNA of the CDR3: TGCGCCAGCAGCTCGAGGGCTAGCGGGAGCCATGAGCAGTTCTTC.

The chain joins TRBV5-1 to TRBJ1-6; 7 nucleotides match TRBD1. Germline CDR1 reads SGHRS; CDR2 reads YFSETQ. The trim removed 0 bases at V and 7 bases at J, leaving 4 bases unmatched. The CDR3 has 15 amino acids. The CDR3 nucleotides are TGCGCCAGCAGCTTGGCCTTCAGGGGGAATTCACCCCTCCACTTT. Amino acid sequence: CASSLAFRGNSPLHF.

This clone was found a few times. This chain links TRBV3-1 (or the pseudogene TRBV3-2) with TRBJ1-1; 8 positions agree with TRBD1. Germline lookup yields CDR1 LGHDT and CDR2 YNNKEL (reference sequence). The CDR3 extends over 15 amino acids. Losses at the gene ends were 8 bases for V and 2 bases for J; bases not matched to a gene: 10. The DNA for the CDR3 is TGTGCCAGCTCAACCGGGACAGGTCTTAACACTGAAGCTTTCTTT. Encoded protein: CASSTGTGLNTEAFF.